These 4 T cell receptor beta chains were sequenced from one sample in a study of T cell repertoires in cytomegalovirus infection. Each CDR3 protein is one row after TCRdb ran MiXCR on the reads. The data hold around 570,000 distinct CDR3 sequences, with approximately 40% observed a single time. The antigens of these receptors remain unknown. Specimen: cultured PBMCs, collected from culture after CMV antigen stimulation. The receptors originated from a human donor in good health (CMV status not recorded). Some clones in this sample may be carry-over from other donors' samples.

V and J are TRBV20-1 and TRBJ2-3; 11 nucleotides align to TRBD2. V dropped 3 bases and J dropped 2; count of bases not matched to a gene: 10. The germline CDR1 and CDR2 sequences are DFQATT and SNEGSKA (reference sequence). The CDR3 loop spans 17 amino acids. The CDR3 nucleotides read TGCAGTGCTAGTCGAGTTAGCGGGAGGGCCGACACAGATACGCAGTATTTT. It encodes CSASRVSGRADTDTQYF.

J is TRBJ1-1 and V is TRBV6-2 or TRBV6-3; D not certain. CDR1 and CDR2 from the germline V gene are MNHEY and SVGEGT. The CDR3 totals 14 residues. Trimming cost V 6 bases and J 2 bases, with 13 bases left between them. The chain's CDR3 is CASSNGHANTEAFF. The CDR3 DNA is TGTGCCAGCAGCAACGGGCACGCTAACACTGAAGCTTTCTTT.

The chain employs TRBV12-3 or TRBV12-4 and TRBJ1-6, with 8 bases aligning to TRBD1. CDR3 size: 17 residues. V trimming: 6 bases; J trimming: 0 bases; junction bases outside the gene matches: 7. The CDR3 reads CASSIGQGGSYNSPLHF. For the CDR3, the DNA is TGTGCCAGCAGCATCGGACAGGGAGGCTCCTATAATTCACCCCTCCACTTT.

This clonotype has a handful of counts. The V call is TRBV11-2, the J call TRBJ2-1; the D gene is possibly TRBD2 (6 bases). The CDR3 has 13 amino acids. CDR1 and CDR2 (germline): SGHAT, FQNNGV. The ends were cut back, 8 bases at V and 6 bases at J, with 14 bases in the middle. The CDR3 is CASGEARRNEQFF. CDR3 nucleotides: TGTGCCAGCGGGGAGGCGAGACGCAATGAGCAGTTCTTC.